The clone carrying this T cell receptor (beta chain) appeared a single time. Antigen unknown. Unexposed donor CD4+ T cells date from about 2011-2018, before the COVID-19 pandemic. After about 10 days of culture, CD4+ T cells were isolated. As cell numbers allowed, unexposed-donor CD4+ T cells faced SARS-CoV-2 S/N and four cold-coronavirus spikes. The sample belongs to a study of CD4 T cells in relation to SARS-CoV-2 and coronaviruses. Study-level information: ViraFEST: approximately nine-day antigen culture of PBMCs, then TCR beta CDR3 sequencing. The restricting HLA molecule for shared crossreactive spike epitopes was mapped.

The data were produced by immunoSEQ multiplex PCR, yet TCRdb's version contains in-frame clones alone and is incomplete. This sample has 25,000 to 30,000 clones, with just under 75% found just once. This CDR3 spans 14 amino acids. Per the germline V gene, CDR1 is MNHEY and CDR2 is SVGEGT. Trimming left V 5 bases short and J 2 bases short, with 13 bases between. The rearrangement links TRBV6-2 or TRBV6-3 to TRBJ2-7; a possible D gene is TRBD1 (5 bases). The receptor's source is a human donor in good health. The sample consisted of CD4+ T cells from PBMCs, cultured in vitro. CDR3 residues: CASSLLGQPYEQYF. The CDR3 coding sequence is TGTGCCAGCAGTCTATTGGGGCAGCCCTACGAGCAGTACTTC.